Listed below are T cell receptor beta chains from one sample, sequenced in a study of blood T cell repertoires in COVID-19. The protocol was immunoSEQ multiplex PCR, while the TCRdb copy is restricted to in-frame clones and leaves out a portion. The table has 45,000 to 55,000 clones, approximately 87% seen once. The material sequenced was peripheral blood. These receptors were obtained from a human donor in a cohort sampled during active COVID-19. The CDR3 runs from the conserved cysteine through the conserved F or W. The D gene is left open where the match is weak. Only some rows state a clone size, as once, few, many or a class for expanded clones.

CDR3nt: TGTGCCAGCAGATCCTCCGGGGCAACTAATGAAAAACTGTTTTTT
CDR3aa: CASRSSGATNEKLFF
v_gene: TRBV6-5
d_gene: -
j_gene: TRBJ1-4
len: 15
abundance: -

CDR3nt: TGTGCTAGTGGTTTGACAGGGTTCAACACTGAAGCTTTCTTT
CDR3aa: CASGLTGFNTEAFF
v_gene: TRBV12-5
d_gene: -
j_gene: TRBJ1-1
len: 14
abundance: -

CDR3nt: TGTGCCAGCAGCCAGAGAAGCGGGGGCCGCGGGGAGACCCAGTACTTC
CDR3aa: CASSQRSGGRGETQYF
v_gene: TRBV3-1/TRBV3-2
d_gene: TRBD2
j_gene: TRBJ2-5
len: 16
abundance: few

CDR3nt: TGTGCCAGTAGTATAGGGCGGCGTAGCGGGGTTACAGATACGCAGTATTTT
CDR3aa: CASSIGRRSGVTDTQYF
v_gene: TRBV19
d_gene: TRBD2
j_gene: TRBJ2-3
len: 17
abundance: -

CDR3nt: TGTGCCAGCAGCTCCCGGTCAGCGGGCCAAGAGACCCAGTACTTC
CDR3aa: CASSSRSAGQETQYF
v_gene: TRBV5-4
d_gene: -
j_gene: TRBJ2-5
len: 15
abundance: few

CDR3nt: TGTGCCAGCAGGGGGGACAGTATGAACACTGAAGCTTTCTTT
CDR3aa: CASRGDSMNTEAFF
v_gene: TRBV2
d_gene: TRBD1
j_gene: TRBJ1-1
len: 14
abundance: -

CDR3nt: TGTGCCAGCAGTTTAGCGGGGAGTAGCACAGATACGCAGTATTTT
CDR3aa: CASSLAGSSTDTQYF
v_gene: TRBV28
d_gene: -
j_gene: TRBJ2-3
len: 15
abundance: once

CDR3nt: TGTGCCAGCATCCCAAGGGTCATTACCGGGGGCACTGAAGCTTTCTTT
CDR3aa: CASIPRVITGGTEAFF
v_gene: TRBV7-2
d_gene: -
j_gene: TRBJ1-1
len: 16
abundance: few

CDR3nt: TGTGCCATCCGAGATAGCGGGGGGACTAGTGGCGAGCAGTACTTC
CDR3aa: CAIRDSGGTSGEQYF
v_gene: TRBV10-3
d_gene: TRBD2
j_gene: TRBJ2-7
len: 15
abundance: -

CDR3nt: TGCGCCAGCAGCTTCTCGAAGGGGCACCCCCAAGAGACCCAGTACTTC
CDR3aa: CASSFSKGHPQETQYF
v_gene: TRBV5-1
d_gene: -
j_gene: TRBJ2-5
len: 16
abundance: -

CDR3nt: TGTGCCAGCAGCTTGGGAGTGGAGACCCAGTACTTC
CDR3aa: CASSLGVETQYF
v_gene: TRBV5-6
d_gene: -
j_gene: TRBJ2-5
len: 12
abundance: once

CDR3nt: TGTGCCGGGTCTCGGGATAACTATGGCTACACCTTC
CDR3aa: CAGSRDNYGYTF
v_gene: TRBV12-3/TRBV12-4
d_gene: -
j_gene: TRBJ1-2
len: 12
abundance: -

CDR3nt: TGCGCCAGCAGCTTACAGGGGAAGGACACTGAAGCTTTCTTT
CDR3aa: CASSLQGKDTEAFF
v_gene: TRBV5-1
d_gene: TRBD1
j_gene: TRBJ1-1
len: 14
abundance: -

CDR3nt: TGTGCCAGCAGCAAAGCGGCGGGACAGGCGAACAATGAGCAGTTCTTC
CDR3aa: CASSKAAGQANNEQFF
v_gene: TRBV7-2
d_gene: TRBD1
j_gene: TRBJ2-1
len: 16
abundance: once

CDR3nt: TGTGCCAGCAGTTTGGTGGGACAGGACACTTCACCCCTCCACTTT
CDR3aa: CASSLVGQDTSPLHF
v_gene: TRBV28
d_gene: TRBD1
j_gene: TRBJ1-6
len: 15
abundance: many

CDR3nt: TGTGCCAGCCCGCGCCGGGGGTTC
CDR3aa: CASPRRGF
v_gene: TRBV21-1
d_gene: -
j_gene: TRBJ1-2
len: 8
abundance: -

CDR3nt: TGTGCCAGCAGTTTATCAGCCCGGGGGAAGTATTTT
CDR3aa: CASSLSARGKYF
v_gene: TRBV28
d_gene: -
j_gene: TRBJ2-3
len: 12
abundance: -

CDR3nt: TGTGCCAGCAGCCCTCCCGGGGGGGGAGTTCAGCCCCAGCATTTT
CDR3aa: CASSPPGGGVQPQHF
v_gene: TRBV9
d_gene: -
j_gene: TRBJ1-5
len: 15
abundance: -

CDR3nt: TGTGCCTGGAGTGTTAAAGTCCCGAGCTATGGCTACACCTTC
CDR3aa: CAWSVKVPSYGYTF
v_gene: TRBV30
d_gene: -
j_gene: TRBJ1-2
len: 14
abundance: -

CDR3nt: TGTGCCAGCAGCTTGCAGGGGGAAAACTATGGCTACACCTTC
CDR3aa: CASSLQGENYGYTF
v_gene: TRBV5-4
d_gene: TRBD1
j_gene: TRBJ1-2
len: 14
abundance: -

CDR3nt: TGTGCCAGCAGCTTCGGAGCCTATACAGATACGCAGTATTTT
CDR3aa: CASSFGAYTDTQYF
v_gene: TRBV11-2
d_gene: -
j_gene: TRBJ2-3
len: 14
abundance: -

CDR3nt: TGTGCCAGCAGTGGAGCGGGGGGGCGAAATACGCAGTATTTT
CDR3aa: CASSGAGGRNTQYF
v_gene: TRBV2
d_gene: TRBD2
j_gene: TRBJ2-3
len: 14
abundance: few

CDR3nt: TGTGCCAGCAGCACCGTGGACAGCCTCTCTGGGGCCAACGTCCTGACTTTC
CDR3aa: CASSTVDSLSGANVLTF
v_gene: TRBV5-6
d_gene: -
j_gene: TRBJ2-6
len: 17
abundance: -

CDR3nt: TGCGCCAGCAGCCGGGGTGGGGAAATCACCTATAATTCACCCCTCCACTTT
CDR3aa: CASSRGGEITYNSPLHF
v_gene: TRBV5-1
d_gene: -
j_gene: TRBJ1-6
len: 17
abundance: once

CDR3nt: TGTGCCAGTACCAAAAGCCCGGGACTAGCTAGCACAGATACGCAGTATTTT
CDR3aa: CASTKSPGLASTDTQYF
v_gene: TRBV19
d_gene: TRBD2
j_gene: TRBJ2-3
len: 17
abundance: -

CDR3nt: TGTGCCAGCAGTAGGGGGGGGGCCGCAGATACGCAGTATTTT
CDR3aa: CASSRGGAADTQYF
v_gene: TRBV28
d_gene: -
j_gene: TRBJ2-3
len: 14
abundance: -

CDR3nt: TGTGCCTGGAGTGTCGGACAAGGAAACACCATATATTTT
CDR3aa: CAWSVGQGNTIYF
v_gene: TRBV30
d_gene: -
j_gene: TRBJ1-3
len: 13
abundance: -

CDR3nt: TGTGCCAGCAGCAACCCCGGGACAGGGGACTACGAGCAGTACTTC
CDR3aa: CASSNPGTGDYEQYF
v_gene: TRBV4-2
d_gene: TRBD1
j_gene: TRBJ2-7
len: 15
abundance: -

CDR3nt: TGTGCCAGCAGCCTTGGACTGAACGCTGAAGCTTTCTTT
CDR3aa: CASSLGLNAEAFF
v_gene: TRBV11-2
d_gene: -
j_gene: TRBJ1-1
len: 13
abundance: once

CDR3nt: TGTGCCAGCAGTTCGAGAAGGGGTTATCAGCCCCAGCATTTT
CDR3aa: CASSSRRGYQPQHF
v_gene: TRBV27
d_gene: -
j_gene: TRBJ1-5
len: 14
abundance: -

CDR3nt: TGTGCCAGCAGCTATGTTGATGGAGCTAGCATCCACGAGCAGTACTTC
CDR3aa: CASSYVDGASIHEQYF
v_gene: TRBV28
d_gene: -
j_gene: TRBJ2-7
len: 16
abundance: -

CDR3nt: TGCGCCAGCAGCTTGCTAGTAGGCACCGGGGAGCTGTTTTTT
CDR3aa: CASSLLVGTGELFF
v_gene: TRBV5-1
d_gene: -
j_gene: TRBJ2-2
len: 14
abundance: -

CDR3nt: TGCGCCAGCAGCCAAGATCGGTTTAGCGGGGGGGCGTCAGATACGCAGTATTTT
CDR3aa: CASSQDRFSGGASDTQYF
v_gene: TRBV4-3
d_gene: TRBD2
j_gene: TRBJ2-3
len: 18
abundance: -

CDR3nt: TGTGCCAGCAGATCGGACAGGGGAGCCAAAAACATTCAGTACTTC
CDR3aa: CASRSDRGAKNIQYF
v_gene: TRBV6-5
d_gene: TRBD1
j_gene: TRBJ2-4
len: 15
abundance: -

CDR3nt: TGTGCCAGCAGTTTTACTAGCGGGGGCGCGAACACCGGGGAGCTGTTTTTT
CDR3aa: CASSFTSGGANTGELFF
v_gene: TRBV28
d_gene: TRBD2
j_gene: TRBJ2-2
len: 17
abundance: -

CDR3nt: TGTGCCAGCTCACCAGCGGAGGACAGTGAAGCTTTCTTT
CDR3aa: CASSPAEDSEAFF
v_gene: TRBV18
d_gene: -
j_gene: TRBJ1-1
len: 13
abundance: -

CDR3nt: TGTGCCACCAGCAGAGATAGGCTAGCGGGGGGGCAGGAGACCCAGTACTTC
CDR3aa: CATSRDRLAGGQETQYF
v_gene: TRBV15
d_gene: TRBD2
j_gene: TRBJ2-5
len: 17
abundance: -

CDR3nt: TGTGCCAGCGGTAGCGGGTACCTCCGAGGCGGGGTCTACGAGCAGTACTTC
CDR3aa: CASGSGYLRGGVYEQYF
v_gene: TRBV28
d_gene: TRBD2
j_gene: TRBJ2-7
len: 17
abundance: many

CDR3nt: TGTGCCACCAAGAAACTATTAATAGATGAGCAGTTCTTC
CDR3aa: CATKKLLIDEQFF
v_gene: TRBV6-5
d_gene: -
j_gene: TRBJ2-1
len: 13
abundance: -

CDR3nt: TGTGCCAGCAGTCAGAACAGGGGGCGAGAGACCCAGTACTTC
CDR3aa: CASSQNRGRETQYF
v_gene: TRBV7-2
d_gene: TRBD1
j_gene: TRBJ2-5
len: 14
abundance: -

CDR3nt: TGTGCCAGCAGCTCTCCCCCGGGACAGCCAACGTATTTT
CDR3aa: CASSSPPGQPTYF
v_gene: TRBV7-2
d_gene: TRBD1
j_gene: TRBJ2-3
len: 13
abundance: -

CDR3nt: TGCAGCGTCGTCGGACAGGGAGCTGAAGCTTTCTTT
CDR3aa: CSVVGQGAEAFF
v_gene: TRBV29-1
d_gene: TRBD1
j_gene: TRBJ1-1
len: 12
abundance: -

CDR3nt: TGTGCCAGCAGGGGGGACAGCTATAATTCACCCCTCCACTTT
CDR3aa: CASRGDSYNSPLHF
v_gene: TRBV7-9
d_gene: TRBD1
j_gene: TRBJ1-6
len: 14
abundance: -

CDR3nt: TGTGCCAGCAGCAAAAATGGGGGGGTAGCCAAAAACATTCAGTACTTC
CDR3aa: CASSKNGGVAKNIQYF
v_gene: TRBV21-1
d_gene: -
j_gene: TRBJ2-4
len: 16
abundance: -

CDR3nt: TGCAGCGTTCCCCCAGGCAGGGGGCATCGGGGCTACACCTTC
CDR3aa: CSVPPGRGHRGYTF
v_gene: TRBV29-1
d_gene: TRBD1
j_gene: TRBJ1-2
len: 14
abundance: -

CDR3nt: TGCGCCAGCAGCTTGCAGGCAGAAGAGACCCAGTACTTC
CDR3aa: CASSLQAEETQYF
v_gene: TRBV5-1
d_gene: -
j_gene: TRBJ2-5
len: 13
abundance: -

CDR3nt: TGCGCCAGCAGCCAAGATCCTCGGGTTGAAGCAACTAATGAAAAACTGTTTTTT
CDR3aa: CASSQDPRVEATNEKLFF
v_gene: TRBV4-3
d_gene: -
j_gene: TRBJ1-4
len: 18
abundance: -

CDR3nt: TGTGCCAGCAGCAAAGGGGGGGATTGGAATAATTCACCCCTCCACTTT
CDR3aa: CASSKGGDWNNSPLHF
v_gene: TRBV21-1
d_gene: -
j_gene: TRBJ1-6
len: 16
abundance: -

CDR3nt: TGTGCCACCCTTGGGACAGTAAATTCCTACGAGCAGTACTTC
CDR3aa: CATLGTVNSYEQYF
v_gene: TRBV6-6
d_gene: TRBD1
j_gene: TRBJ2-7
len: 14
abundance: -

CDR3nt: TGCGCCAGCAGCTCCGGGTCTGGAAATTCACCCCTCCACTTT
CDR3aa: CASSSGSGNSPLHF
v_gene: TRBV5-1
d_gene: -
j_gene: TRBJ1-6
len: 14
abundance: -

CDR3nt: TGTGCCAGCAGCTTGAGGGGTGGTGAGCAGTACTTC
CDR3aa: CASSLRGGEQYF
v_gene: TRBV5-6
d_gene: -
j_gene: TRBJ2-7
len: 12
abundance: -

CDR3nt: TGCGCCAGCAGCCAAGTCATGACTAGCGGGGGGCTATTGGGCACAGATACGCAGTATTTT
CDR3aa: CASSQVMTSGGLLGTDTQYF
v_gene: TRBV4-3
d_gene: TRBD2
j_gene: TRBJ2-3
len: 20
abundance: -

CDR3nt: TGCGCCAGCAGCCAAGTGCGGGGGGGGTCTAATGAAAAACTGTTTTTT
CDR3aa: CASSQVRGGSNEKLFF
v_gene: TRBV4-1
d_gene: -
j_gene: TRBJ1-4
len: 16
abundance: -

CDR3nt: TGCGCCAGCAGCTTGATGCCTCGGGATGGGGGCGGCTACACCTTC
CDR3aa: CASSLMPRDGGGYTF
v_gene: TRBV5-1
d_gene: -
j_gene: TRBJ1-2
len: 15
abundance: -

CDR3nt: TGTGCCTGGAGGGAGCGTGTAGGGGGCAATGAGCAGTTCTTC
CDR3aa: CAWRERVGGNEQFF
v_gene: TRBV30
d_gene: -
j_gene: TRBJ2-1
len: 14
abundance: -

CDR3nt: TGCGCCAGCAGCCAAGATAGGACTTCTTATGGCTACACCTTC
CDR3aa: CASSQDRTSYGYTF
v_gene: TRBV4-3
d_gene: -
j_gene: TRBJ1-2
len: 14
abundance: -

CDR3nt: TGTGCCAGCAGCAGTTATTTTGGGGGCAGGGGCAATCAGCCCCAGCATTTT
CDR3aa: CASSSYFGGRGNQPQHF
v_gene: TRBV6-2/TRBV6-3
d_gene: -
j_gene: TRBJ1-5
len: 17
abundance: -

CDR3nt: TGTGCCTGGGGGGACTCGAGGGTTTTCTATGGCTACACCTTC
CDR3aa: CAWGDSRVFYGYTF
v_gene: TRBV30
d_gene: -
j_gene: TRBJ1-2
len: 14
abundance: once

CDR3nt: TGTGCCAGCAGCCGCCAAGGAGGGGGCAATTCACCCCTCCACTTT
CDR3aa: CASSRQGGGNSPLHF
v_gene: TRBV6-6
d_gene: TRBD1
j_gene: TRBJ1-6
len: 15
abundance: -

CDR3nt: TGTGCCAGCAGCCATTTGGCGGGGGACTGGTACAATGAGCAGTTCTTC
CDR3aa: CASSHLAGDWYNEQFF
v_gene: TRBV14
d_gene: TRBD2
j_gene: TRBJ2-1
len: 16
abundance: few